Below, 16 T cell receptor beta chains from the same sample are listed, as sequenced in a study of early T cells in non-severe SARS-CoV-2 infection. TCRdb ran MiXCR on the 5' RACE reads and lists one entry per CDR3 protein. This sample carries about 83,000 distinct CDR3 sequences, 11% to 15% of them seen once, and the ten largest clones take around 3.3%. Sequenced material: whole blood. The receptors here all came from an adult who was a healthcare worker with PCR-confirmed SARS-CoV-2 infection or an uninfected control (not recorded which).

This clonotype was counted at least ten times. The chain has TRBV5-5 and TRBJ2-1; a possible D gene is TRBD1 (6 bases). Trimming removed 4 bases from V and 7 bases from J, with 12 bases in between. This CDR3 region has 13 residues. The germline V gene has CDR1 SGHKS and CDR2 YYEKEE (reference sequence). CDR3 sequence reads: CASSGGQWNEQFF. CDR3 coding DNA: TGTGCCAGCAGCGGGGGACAATGGAATGAGCAGTTCTTC.

This rearrangement joins TRBV20-1 to TRBJ1-1; D unclear. V lost 1 base, J lost 1 base, and 4 bases lay in between. The germline CDR1 and CDR2 sequences are DFQATT and SNEGSKA (reference sequence). There are 12 residues in the CDR3. This CDR3 reads CSARARNTEAFF. Written as DNA, the CDR3 is TGCAGTGCTAGAGCCAGGAACACTGAAGCTTTCTTT.

The rearrangement joins TRBV11-3 to TRBJ2-1, with unresolved D. Deletions cut 5 bases from V and 4 bases from J, with 12 bases between. Germline CDR1 reads SGHNT; CDR2 reads YENEEA. The CDR3 has 14 amino acids. CDR3 loop: CASSPADAYNEQFF. In nucleotides, the CDR3 is TGTGCCAGCAGCCCCGCAGACGCTTACAATGAGCAGTTCTTC.

The chain links TRBV5-8 to TRBJ2-7, with D tentatively TRBD1 or TRBD2 (6 bases each). V dropped 2 bases and J dropped 4 bases, with 10 bases sitting between them. The CDR3 runs to 13 residues. Germline CDR1 SGHTS, CDR2 YDEGEE. The CDR3 DNA follows: TGTGCCAGCAGCTTCGGGGGCATGTACGAGCAGTACTTC. Encoded protein: CASSFGGMYEQYF.

This clonotype has more than one count but fewer than ten. The chain has TRBV12-3 or TRBV12-4 and TRBJ1-5, with D maybe TRBD1 (6 bases). V was clipped by 10 bases and J by 1 base, with 8 bases between them. CDR3 length equals 12 residues. The CDR3: CAIGQSNQPQHF. CDR3 bases: TGTGCCATCGGACAGAGCAATCAGCCCCAGCATTTT.

V and J are TRBV7-2 and TRBJ2-1; 9 bases agree with TRBD2. V was clipped by 5 bases and J by 1 base; unmatched bases: 12. The CDR3 consists of 18 residues. From germline, CDR1 is SGHTA and CDR2 FQGNSA. CDR3 nucleotides: TGTGCCAGCAGCCTCGTATGGCGGGGGGGCTGGTCCTACAATGAGCAGTTCTTC. As protein: CASSLVWRGGWSYNEQFF.

The rearrangement joins TRBV7-2 to TRBJ2-1; possibly TRBD2 for D (6 bases). Trimming pared 1 base from V and 3 bases from J, leaving 13 bases between. CDR1 and CDR2 from the germline V gene are SGHTA and FQGNSA. The CDR3 is made up of 16 amino acids. The CDR3 region is CASSLVPSANYNEQFF. Written as DNA, the CDR3 is TGTGCCAGCAGCTTAGTGCCTAGCGCAAACTACAATGAGCAGTTCTTC.

The chain joins TRBV18 to TRBJ2-4; D unresolved. Per the germline V gene, CDR1 is KGHSH and CDR2 is LQKENI. Trimming took off 3 bases at V and 9 bases at J, with 15 bases between the two ends. The CDR3 runs to 14 residues. CDR3 amino acids: CASSPPGGSPIQYF. The CDR3 DNA reads TGTGCCAGCTCACCTCCCGGTGGTAGTCCCATTCAGTACTTC.

V and J are TRBV6-4 and TRBJ2-1; D remains ambiguous. This CDR3 has 13 residues. Trimming left V 0 bases short and J 5 bases short, with 5 bases between. Germline assignment: CDR1 MRHNA and CDR2 SNTAGT. The DNA of the CDR3 is TGTGCCAGCAGTGACTCAGACAACAATGAGCAGTTCTTC. It is translated as CASSDSDNNEQFF.

This clonotype occurred many times. The gene calls are TRBV6-1 and TRBJ1-5; maybe TRBD1 (5 bases). Germline CDR1 and CDR2: MNHNS and SASEGT. This CDR3 has 15 amino acids. Between the trimmed V and J ends, which lost 3 bases and 5 bases, there was a span of 14 bases. Here the CDR3 reads CASSEGRARDQPQHF. CDR3 sequence (DNA): TGTGCCAGCAGTGAGGGCAGGGCGAGGGATCAGCCCCAGCATTTT.

This clonotype came up a few times. This chain uses TRBV5-4 with TRBJ1-2; 9 positions agree with TRBD1. The V and J ends lost 1 base and 4 bases, in that order; junction bases with no gene match: 5. This CDR3 comprises 15 residues. Germline loops: CDR1 SGHNT, CDR2 YYREEE (reference sequence). The CDR3 here is CASSLRDRGSYGYTF. DNA for the CDR3: TGTGCCAGCAGCTTGCGTGACAGGGGGTCCTATGGCTACACCTTC.

V and J are TRBV29-1 and TRBJ1-2; D ambiguous. Trimming took off 5 bases at V and 2 bases at J, with 6 bases between the two ends. Germline-derived CDR1 and CDR2 are SQVTM and ANQGSEA. The CDR3 totals 11 residues. The CDR3 here is CSVWENYGYTF. In nucleotides, the CDR3 is TGCAGCGTTTGGGAGAACTATGGCTACACCTTC.

The V and J genes are TRBV12-3 or TRBV12-4 and TRBJ2-7; D is uncertain. The CDR3 has 15 residues. The V gene lost 2 bases and the J gene lost 2 bases, with 13 bases spanning the gap. The CDR3 sequence is CASSLRWQSAYEQYF. CDR3 DNA: TGTGCCAGCAGTTTAAGGTGGCAGTCAGCCTACGAGCAGTACTTC.

This clonotype has just a few counts. The rearrangement links TRBV5-1 to TRBJ1-3; no firm D call. V dropped 0 bases and J dropped 4 bases, with 11 bases sitting between them. Germline lookup yields CDR1 SGHRS and CDR2 YFSETQ. The length of the CDR3 is 15 residues. The CDR3 region is CASSLEWRSGNTIYF. CDR3 nucleotides: TGCGCCAGCAGCTTGGAGTGGCGATCCGGAAACACCATATATTTT. Based on the CDR3 plus reference TRBV5-1 and TRBJ1-3, the full variable domain is KAGVTQTPRYLIKTRGQQVTLSCSPISGHRSVSWYQQTPGQGLQFLFEYFSETQRNKGNFPGRFSGRQFSNSRSEMNVSTLELGDSALYLCASSLEWRSGNTIYFGEGSWLTVV.

Many counts were recorded for this clonotype. CDR3 DNA sequence: TGTGCCAGCAGCTTACCCCTCACTAGCGGGAGAGCGAATGAGCAGTTCTTC. It codes for CASSLPLTSGRANEQFF. The gene calls are TRBV7-2 and TRBJ2-1; TRBD2 agrees at 11 bases. The J segment lost 7 bases and the V segment lost 2 bases, leaving 10 bases of the junction unmatched. In germline, CDR1 is SGHTA, CDR2 FQGNSA. The CDR3 sequence is 17 residues long. Full variable domain (outside the CDR3, taken from reference TRBV7-2 and TRBJ2-1): GAGVSQSPSNKVTEKGKDVELRCDPISGHTALYWYRQSLGQGLEFLIYFQGNSAPDKSGLPSDRFSAERTGGSVSTLTIQRTQQEDSAVYLCASSLPLTSGRANEQFFGPGTRLTVL.

This clonotype showed up many times. This chain joins TRBV6-2 or TRBV6-3 and TRBJ2-1; D ambiguous. CDR3 length equals 16 residues. Germline-derived CDR1 and CDR2 are MNHEY and SVGEGT. V dropped 0 bases and J dropped 8 bases, with 17 bases sitting between them. In DNA form, the CDR3 reads TGTGCCAGCAGTTACTCGATTGGCAGGTTAGCCTATGAGCAGTTCTTC. Its translation is CASSYSIGRLAYEQFF.